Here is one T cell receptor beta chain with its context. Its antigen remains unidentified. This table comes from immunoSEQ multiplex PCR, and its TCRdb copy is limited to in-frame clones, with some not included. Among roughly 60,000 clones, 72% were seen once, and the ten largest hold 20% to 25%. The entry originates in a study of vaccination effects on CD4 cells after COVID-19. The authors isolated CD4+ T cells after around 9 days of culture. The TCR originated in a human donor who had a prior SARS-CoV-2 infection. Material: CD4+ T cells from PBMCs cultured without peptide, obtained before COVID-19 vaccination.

The CDR3 coding sequence is TGTGCCAGCAGCCCACGGCCGGGGCTAGCGGGAGACAATGAGCAGTTCTTC. The encoded protein is CASSPRPGLAGDNEQFF. The V gene is TRBV7-3, the J gene TRBJ2-1, with 10 nucleotides matching TRBD2. This CDR3 has 17 amino acids. V was pared by 5 bases and J by 5 bases, with 12 bases of the junction left unmatched. The germline V gene has CDR1 SGHTA and CDR2 FQGTGA.